These T cell receptor beta chains were read from a single sample in a study of OX40 agonist ivuxolimab in advanced cancers. Only in-frame clones appear in the TCRdb table, and some are missing; sequencing was by immunoSEQ multiplex PCR. The sample includes tens of thousands of clones, about 87% seen only once; the top ten take 0.67%. Sequences were derived from CD4+ or CD8+ T cells sorted from blood, sampled in a trial of the OX40 agonist ivuxolimab. These TCRs come from an adult with an advanced solid tumor such as melanoma, head and neck, liver or kidney cancer. The CDR3 runs from the conserved cysteine through the conserved F or W. D genes are given only for firm matches. Size is omitted from some rows. Given values are once, few, many or a class for expanded clones.

V gene	clone size	J gene	D gene	CDR3 DNA	CDR3 protein
TRBV10-3	-	TRBJ2-1	TRBD2	TGTGCCATCAGTCCTAATACGGGACTAGCGGGAGATGAGCAGTTCTTC	CAISPNTGLAGDEQFF
TRBV15	-	TRBJ2-5	-	TGTGCCACCAGCAGAGATCCCGGTGATAGCCGGGAGACCCAGTACTTC	CATSRDPGDSRETQYF
TRBV5-1	-	TRBJ2-7	TRBD1	TGCGCCAGCAGCTTGGGACAGGGGGTCCGCGAGCAGTACTTC	CASSLGQGVREQYF
TRBV7-9	-	TRBJ2-2	-	TGTGCCAGCAGCCCGGGGCGATGGACCGGGGAGCTGTTTTTT	CASSPGRWTGELFF
TRBV2	-	TRBJ2-7	-	TGTGCCAGCAGGGTCGGGACGTACCTTCCCTACGAGCAGTACTTC	CASRVGTYLPYEQYF
TRBV6-6	-	TRBJ1-2	TRBD1	TGTGCCAGCAAAAAAGACAGGGGGGCAATCTATGGCTACACCTTC	CASKKDRGAIYGYTF
TRBV18	once	TRBJ1-1	-	TGTGCCAGCTCCCCAGACAAGAACACTGAAGCTTTCTTT	CASSPDKNTEAFF
TRBV27	once	TRBJ2-3	TRBD2	TGTGCCAGCAGTTTAGGCGGGGGGTCCACAGATACGCAGTATTTT	CASSLGGGSTDTQYF
TRBV9	-	TRBJ2-7	-	TGTGCCAGCAGCGTGGGGACTTTTTCTTCTTCCGAGCAGTACTTC	CASSVGTFSSSEQYF
TRBV7-9	once	TRBJ1-5	-	TGTGCCAGCAGCTTAGCGGAGTCGCAGCCCCAGCATTTT	CASSLAESQPQHF
TRBV19	once	TRBJ1-5	-	TGTGCCAGTAAGGGGAGGGATATTCAGCCCCAGCATTTT	CASKGRDIQPQHF
TRBV27	-	TRBJ2-3	-	TGTGCCAGCCGTGACAGGGCGGGGGCAGATACGCAGTATTTT	CASRDRAGADTQYF
TRBV11-2	-	TRBJ2-7	-	TGTGCCAGCAGCTCCATAGACAGGCATAGGGAGCAGTACTTC	CASSSIDRHREQYF
TRBV6-6	-	TRBJ2-1	-	TGTGCCAGCAGTTACGATCGTCAGCGGGTACATGAGCAGTTCTTC	CASSYDRQRVHEQFF
TRBV29-1	once	TRBJ2-3	TRBD1	TGCAGCGTTAATCACAGGGGACACACAGATACGCAGTATTTT	CSVNHRGHTDTQYF
TRBV6-1	-	TRBJ2-1	TRBD2	TGTGCCAGCCTCGGACTAGCGGGAGTGAATGAGCAGTTCTTC	CASLGLAGVNEQFF
TRBV6-5	-	TRBJ1-2	-	TGTGCCAGCAGTTCCCTATGGGGTCGCGTTGGCTACACCTTC	CASSSLWGRVGYTF
TRBV11-2	few	TRBJ1-5	-	TGTGCCAGCAGCTCAGGGTACAATCAGCCCCAGCATTTT	CASSSGYNQPQHF
TRBV10-3	-	TRBJ2-1	-	TGTGCCATCTCCCGGGCCGAATCTAGTAATGAGCAGTTCTTC	CAISRAESSNEQFF
TRBV5-1	-	TRBJ1-1	TRBD1	TGCGCCAGCAGCTTTACGGGAGGGGGCGGGGTTCTGCCTGAAGCTTTCTTT	CASSFTGGGGVLPEAFF
TRBV5-1	once	TRBJ2-2	TRBD2	TGCGCCAGCAGCTTAGGACTAGCGGGGACTCCGAACACCGGGGAGCTGTTTTTT	CASSLGLAGTPNTGELFF
TRBV7-9	once	TRBJ2-5	-	TGTGCCAGCAGCACATACGGGAGCTTCGAGACCCAGTACTTC	CASSTYGSFETQYF
TRBV11-1	-	TRBJ2-7	-	TGTGCCAGCAGCACCTTGACCGGGTTCAGGGACGAGCAGTACTTC	CASSTLTGFRDEQYF
TRBV5-1	once	TRBJ2-1	TRBD1	TGCGCCAGCACCTTTGACAGGGTTTCCTACAATGAGCAGTTCTTC	CASTFDRVSYNEQFF
TRBV18	-	TRBJ1-4	-	TGTGCCAGCTCACCACCGTCAGGGAGGGAAAAACTGTTTTTT	CASSPPSGREKLFF
TRBV27	-	TRBJ2-7	-	TGTGCCAGCAGGACACAGGGTTTACCCTACGAGCAGTACTTC	CASRTQGLPYEQYF